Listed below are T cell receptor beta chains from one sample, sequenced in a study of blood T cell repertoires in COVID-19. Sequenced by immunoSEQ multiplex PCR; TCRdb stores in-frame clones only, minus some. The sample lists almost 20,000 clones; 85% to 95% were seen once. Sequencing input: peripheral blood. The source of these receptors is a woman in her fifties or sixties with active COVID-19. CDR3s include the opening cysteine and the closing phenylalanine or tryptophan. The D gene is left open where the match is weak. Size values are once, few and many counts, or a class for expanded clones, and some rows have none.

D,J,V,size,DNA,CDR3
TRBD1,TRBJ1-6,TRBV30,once,TGTGCCTGGAGCCTCACAGGGGGCCCCTATAATTCACCCCTCCACTTT,CAWSLTGGPYNSPLHF
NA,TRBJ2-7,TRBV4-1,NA,TGCGCCAGCAGCCAAGCCTCGGGGGAATCCTACGAGCAGTACTTC,CASSQASGESYEQYF
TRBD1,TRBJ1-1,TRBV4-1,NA,TGCGCCAGCAGCCAGGAGGACAGGGAGGGCACTGAAGCTTTCTTT,CASSQEDREGTEAFF
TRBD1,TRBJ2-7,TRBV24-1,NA,TGTGCCACCACCCGCAACGTGCGGGACAGGGCGGCCGAGCAGTACTTC,CATTRNVRDRAAEQYF
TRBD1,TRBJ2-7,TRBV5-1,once,TGCGCCAGCAGCTCCGATGGACAGGGGGCCTACGAGCAGTACTTC,CASSSDGQGAYEQYF
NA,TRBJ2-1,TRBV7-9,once,TGTGCCAGCAGCTCCTCCCCATCCGACAGGAGGTCCTACAATGAGCAGTTCTTC,CASSSSPSDRRSYNEQFF
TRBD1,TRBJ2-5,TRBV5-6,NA,TGTGCCAGCAGATACAGGGGCCAAGAGACCCAGTACTTC,CASRYRGQETQYF
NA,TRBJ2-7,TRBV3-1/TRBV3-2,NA,TGTGCCAGCAGCCATCAGGGGAACGAGCAGTACTTC,CASSHQGNEQYF
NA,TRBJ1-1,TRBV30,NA,TGTGCCTGGAGTGCGGGGGGGGTTAACACTGAAGCTTTCTTT,CAWSAGGVNTEAFF
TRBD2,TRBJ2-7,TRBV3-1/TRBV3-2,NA,TGTGCCAGCAGCTGTGCGGGAGTTCTCTACGAGCAGTACTTC,CASSCAGVLYEQYF
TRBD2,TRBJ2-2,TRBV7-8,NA,TGTGCCAGCAGCCAAGCGGGAGGAGCCACCGGGGAGCTGTTTTTT,CASSQAGGATGELFF
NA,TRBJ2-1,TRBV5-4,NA,TGTGCCAGCAGCTTGGTGGGCGGGAATGAGCAGTTCTTC,CASSLVGGNEQFF
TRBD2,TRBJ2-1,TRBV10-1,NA,TGCGCCAGCAGTGAAGCGGGAGAAGCCTACAATGAGCAGTTCTTC,CASSEAGEAYNEQFF
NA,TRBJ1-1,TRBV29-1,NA,TGCAGCGCCGCAGGGTTTTCCACTGAAGCTTTCTTT,CSAAGFSTEAFF
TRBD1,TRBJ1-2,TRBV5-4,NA,TGTGCCAGCAGCTTCTGGGGACAGGGGGCTAATGGCTACACCTTC,CASSFWGQGANGYTF
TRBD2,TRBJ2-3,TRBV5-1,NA,TGCGCCAGCAGCTGGCTGGCGGGAGGGTCAGATACGCAGTATTTT,CASSWLAGGSDTQYF
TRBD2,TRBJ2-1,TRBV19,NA,TGTGCCAGTACTCCTTGGGCTAGCGGGAGGAGCTCCTACAATGAGCAGTTCTTC,CASTPWASGRSSYNEQFF
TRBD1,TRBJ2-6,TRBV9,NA,TGTGCCAGCAGCTTCATGCCCCGGGACAGCTTCTCTGGGGCCAACGTCCTGACTTTC,CASSFMPRDSFSGANVLTF
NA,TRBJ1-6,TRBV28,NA,TGTGCCAGCAGTTTAGTCGGACACCCAAGTAATTCACCCCTCCACTTT,CASSLVGHPSNSPLHF
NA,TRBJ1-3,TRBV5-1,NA,TGCGCCAGCGGCCCCGGGGACTCTGGAAACACCATATATTTT,CASGPGDSGNTIYF
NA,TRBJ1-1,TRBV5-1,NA,TGCGCCAGCAGCTTGGTAGGGGCAGGGGTCCTGAACACTGAAGCTTTCTTT,CASSLVGAGVLNTEAFF
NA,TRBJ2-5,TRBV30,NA,TGTGCCTGGTCGGTAGTGATGGGGGGAGAGACCCAGTACTTC,CAWSVVMGGETQYF
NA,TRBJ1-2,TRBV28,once,TGTGCCAGCAGCAACAGCTATGGCTACACCTTC,CASSNSYGYTF
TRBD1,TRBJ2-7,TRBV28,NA,TGTGCCAGCAGTTCCCCCGGGACAGGGTCCTACGAGCAGTACTTC,CASSSPGTGSYEQYF